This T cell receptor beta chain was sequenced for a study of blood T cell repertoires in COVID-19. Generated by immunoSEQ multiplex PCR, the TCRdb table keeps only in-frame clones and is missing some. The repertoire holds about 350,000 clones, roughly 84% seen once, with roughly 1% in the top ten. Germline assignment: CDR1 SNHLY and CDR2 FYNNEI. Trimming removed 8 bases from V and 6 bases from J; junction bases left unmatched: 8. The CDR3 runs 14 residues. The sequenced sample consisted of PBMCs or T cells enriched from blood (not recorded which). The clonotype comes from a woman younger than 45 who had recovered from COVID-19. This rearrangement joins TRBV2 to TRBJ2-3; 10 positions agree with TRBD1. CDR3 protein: CASGGGQGTDTQYF. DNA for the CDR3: TGTGCCAGCGGGGGGGGACAGGGGACGGATACGCAGTATTTT.